This entry features one TCR beta chain sequence. It has no known antigen specificity. Per-nucleotide qualities are absent, and no much larger clonotype sits a single base away. The record originates from a study of blood T cell repertoires in COVID-19 (dated by TCRdb to 2020 to 2022). Describing the broader study: Collaborator samples came from the United States, Italy and Spain and covered acute and convalescent phases of COVID-19. The material from the prospective study consisted of cDNA or gDNA derived from T cells, B-cell-depleted T cells, or PBMCs. The dataset comprised deeply sampled blood TCRbeta repertoires from subjects exposed to, actively infected with, or recovered from COVID-19. The repertoires were made available in a free public database intended to serve as a resource for research on the immune response to SARS-CoV-2. Samples came from the ongoing ImmuneRACE study (first 160 participants) plus 1,254 subjects from 6 global collaborators. Sample metadata almost always included a de-identified subject ID, COVID-19 status, age in years and sex. HLA class I and class II types, where available, came from metadata supplied by the sample provider rather than from assay-based typing.

Overall results and qualifications from the work: The quantity of clinical and demographic metadata differed by source and by participant and was supplied without curation.

Collaborating institutions collected whole blood in K2EDTA tubes following their own protocols. For TCRbeta analysis, collaborators shipped samples as frozen whole blood, isolated PBMCs, or DNA extracted from either of those sample types. CDR1 and CDR2 (MGHRA, YSYEKL) derive from the germline V gene. V ends up 3 bases short and J 3 bases short, with an unmatched junction base count of 6. Inclusive of the bounding cysteine and phenylalanine, the CDR3 is 15 residues long. Only CDR3 DNA remains: 45 bases, in frame from the first base. TCRbeta CDR3 regions were amplified from genomic DNA using the immunoSEQ Assay, a bias-controlled multiplex PCR. In the original analysis: The number of nucleated cells in each sample was estimated from the amplification of reference gene primers within the assay. Sequence reads were collapsed and filtered to measure the absolute abundance of every unique TCRbeta CDR3 rearrangement. For each sample, productive Simpson clonality was calculated as the square root of Simpson's diversity index across productive rearrangements. TCRdb re-hosts the immuneACCESS table, in-frame sequences only. Its copies lack some clones; in the studies checked, an unresolved V gene accounts for under half of them, and the cause for the rest is not known. V and J calls and clone size are given by that table; D and trimming were obtained from the DNA. For this sample the table gives 120,000 to 150,000 clones, of which about 85% were detected only once. About 2.6% of the sample rests with the top ten.

The source material was peripheral blood. The chain is encoded by TRBV4-1 joined to TRBJ2-7, with 9 central nucleotides matching TRBD1. This clonotype was sampled from a human donor with acute or convalescent COVID-19. The donor label of this sample is uncertain. The CDR3 protein is CASSQGQGRVYEQYF. The DNA sequence is given as TGCGCCAGCAGCCAGGGACAGGGTAGGGTCTACGAGCAGTACTTC.